The clone carrying this T cell receptor (beta chain) was seen repeatedly, ten times or more. According to the study, genomic DNA was the template for TCR beta VDJ and CDR3 profiling. TCRdb re-called the reads through MiXCR, storing one row per CDR3 protein. The data show approximately 150,000 distinct CDR3 sequences, roughly 48% seen once. The V end lost 7 bases, the J end lost 7 bases, and 22 bases lay between the germline ends. The CDR3 has 15 amino acids. The patients chosen for sequencing had shown expansion of CD8+CD57+ cells (detected by flow cytometry). This entry is derived from a study of CD8+CD57+ T cells in acquired aplastic anemia.

Sequenced sample: sorted CD4+, CD8+, or CD8+CD57+ T cells (not recorded which) from PBMCs. The receptor was isolated from a human donor with aplastic anemia. V and J are TRBV12-3 or TRBV12-4 and TRBJ1-2; D may be TRBD1 (6 bases). The CDR3 DNA reads as TGTGCCAGCACCCGACGGGAGGGGGGGGCGGGTGGCTACACCTTC. Amino acids: CASTRREGGAGGYTF.